What follows are 5 T cell receptor beta chains derived from one specimen sequenced in a study of blood T cell repertoires in COVID-19. Generated by immunoSEQ multiplex PCR, the TCRdb table keeps only in-frame clones and is missing some. The repertoire holds approximately 210,000 clones, with about 76% as singletons. Sequencing was done on a sample of PBMCs or T cells enriched from blood (not recorded which). The receptors come from a woman between 45 and 65 years old with acute COVID-19.

The rearrangement uses TRBV4-3 and TRBJ1-2, with 8 positions matching TRBD1. This CDR3 has 15 residues. The germline gives CDR1 LGHNA, CDR2 YSLEER. The V segment lost 1 base and the J segment 4 bases; nucleotides outside the gene matches: 5. This CDR3 is CASSQALQGAYGYTF. The DNA for the CDR3 is TGCGCCAGCAGCCAAGCCTTGCAGGGGGCCTATGGCTACACCTTC.

This chain uses TRBV28 with TRBJ2-7; the D gene is possibly TRBD2 (6 bases). CDR3 length equals 12 residues. Between the trimmed V and J ends, which lost 2 bases and 5 bases, there was a span of 7 bases. CDR1 MDHEN and CDR2 SYDVKM come from the germline V gene. CDR3 residues: CASSLGGNEQYF. The CDR3 DNA reads TGTGCCAGCAGTTTAGGAGGGAACGAGCAGTACTTC.

In its sample, this clone was seen once. V is TRBV5-1 and J is TRBJ2-5; 12 bases fit TRBD2. The CDR3 covers 16 residues. With V trimmed by 5 bases and J by 5 bases, 10 bases remained unmatched. Germline V gene lookup returns CDR1 SGHRS and CDR2 YFSETQ. The CDR3 nucleotides are TGCGCCAGCAGGGCCGGACTAGCGGGACCCCGGGAGACCCAGTACTTC. Amino acid sequence: CASRAGLAGPRETQYF.

As for this clone: The same CDR3 can be traced to other DNA sequences in this sample. The chain recombines TRBV5-1 with TRBJ1-6, with 7 bases aligning to TRBD1. Germline V lookup: CDR1 SGHRS, CDR2 YFSETQ. This CDR3 is 14 amino acids long. V lost 4 bases and J lost 7; bases outside the gene matches: 5. The CDR3 coding sequence is TGCGCCAGCAGCCCCGACAGGGACAATTCACCCCTCCACTTT. Encoded protein: CASSPDRDNSPLHF. Full variable domain (rest looked up from reference TRBV5-1 and TRBJ1-6): KAGVTQTPRYLIKTRGQQVTLSCSPISGHRSVSWYQQTPGQGLQFLFEYFSETQRNKGNFPGRFSGRQFSNSRSEMNVSTLELGDSALYLCASSPDRDNSPLHFGNGTRLTVT.

This chain links TRBV11-2 with TRBJ2-5; tentatively, D is TRBD2 (6 bases). Trimming stripped 5 bases from V and 1 base from J, with 14 bases between. CDR1 SGHAT and CDR2 FQNNGV come from the germline V gene. The CDR3 totals 15 residues. CDR3 bases: TGTGCCAGCAGCCCGCCCGGAGGGATCCAAGAGACCCAGTACTTC. This gives the protein CASSPPGGIQETQYF.